The subject of this entry is one TCR beta chain. Its antigen is unknown. No much larger clone exists at a distance of one base, and base qualities are not known. This sample was included in a study of blood T cell repertoires in COVID-19 (TCRdb year 2020). Looking at the study overall: Samples from collaborators originated in the United States, Italy and Spain and spanned both the acute and convalescent phases of COVID-19. Subjects who had been exposed to COVID-19, were actively infected with it, or had recovered from it provided the deeply sampled blood TCRbeta repertoires that made up the dataset. Nearly every sample came with metadata listing a de-identified subject ID, COVID-19 status, age in years and sex. Samples came from the ongoing ImmuneRACE study (first 160 participants) plus 1,254 subjects from 6 global collaborators. The material from the prospective study consisted of cDNA or gDNA derived from T cells, B-cell-depleted T cells, or PBMCs. Where available, HLA class I and class II types were taken from metadata supplied by the sample provider and were not determined by assay-based typing. The repertoires were released in a freely available public database meant as a resource for research on the immune response to SARS-CoV-2.

TCRbeta CDR3 regions were amplified from genomic DNA using the immunoSEQ Assay, a bias-controlled multiplex PCR. The authors' pipeline ran thus. Nucleated cell counts per sample were estimated from amplification of reference gene primers within the assay. To quantify the absolute abundance of each unique TCRbeta CDR3 rearrangement, sequence reads were collapsed and filtered. For each sample, productive Simpson clonality was calculated by taking the square root of Simpson's diversity index across productive rearrangements. The table comes from immuneACCESS by way of TCRdb, which keeps in-frame sequences with V and J called. Part of the clones is missing from these tables; in studies checked, under half for an unresolved V gene and the rest for unknown reasons. D and trimming come from the DNA, and the V and J calls and clone size come from that table. The sample records about 140,000 clones, about 90% of which are singletons. Together, the top ten hold 8% to 13% of the sample.

What the authors observed across the whole study: The quantity of clinical and demographic metadata differed by source and by participant and was supplied without curation.

Taken from the germline V gene, the CDR1 and CDR2 loops are MNHNS and SASEGT. V is reduced by 2 bases and J by 3 bases, leaving a spacing of 13 bases between them. Inclusive of the bounding cysteine and phenylalanine, the CDR3 is 15 residues long. Only CDR3 DNA is held: 45 bases, read in frame from base 1. Collaborating institutions collected whole blood in K2EDTA tubes following their own protocols. For TCRbeta analysis, collaborator samples were shipped as frozen whole blood, as isolated PBMCs, or as DNA extracted from either sample type. The specimen was peripheral blood. The sequence was obtained from a woman aged 80 or over with acute or convalescent COVID-19. The V and J genes are TRBV6-1 and TRBJ1-2; the D gene is perhaps TRBD1, on 6 matching bases. The DNA sequence reads TGTGCCAGCAGTGAAAGGGGGGGCGCCGACTATGGCTACACCTTC. This sequence encodes CASSERGGADYGYTF.